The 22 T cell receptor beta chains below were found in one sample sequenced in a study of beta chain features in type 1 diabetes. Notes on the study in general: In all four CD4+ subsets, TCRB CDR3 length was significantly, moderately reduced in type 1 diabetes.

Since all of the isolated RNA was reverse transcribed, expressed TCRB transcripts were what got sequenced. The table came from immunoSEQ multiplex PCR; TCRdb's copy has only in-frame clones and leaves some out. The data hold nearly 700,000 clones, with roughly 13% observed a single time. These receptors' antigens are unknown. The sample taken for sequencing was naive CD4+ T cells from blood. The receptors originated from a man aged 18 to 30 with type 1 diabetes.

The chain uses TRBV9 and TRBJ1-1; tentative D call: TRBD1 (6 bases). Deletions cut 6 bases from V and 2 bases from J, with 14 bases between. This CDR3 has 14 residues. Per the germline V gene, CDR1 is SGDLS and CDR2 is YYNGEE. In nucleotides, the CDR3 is TGTGCCAGCAAAGAGGGGGGACACAACACTGAAGCTTTCTTT. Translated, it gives CASKEGGHNTEAFF.

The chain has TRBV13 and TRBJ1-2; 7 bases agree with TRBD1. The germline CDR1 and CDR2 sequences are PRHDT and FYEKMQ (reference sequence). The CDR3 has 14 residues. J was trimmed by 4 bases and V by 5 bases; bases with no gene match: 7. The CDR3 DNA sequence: TGTGCCAGCAGCCGGAGGAGGGGGCCCTATGGCTACACCTTC. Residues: CASSRRRGPYGYTF.

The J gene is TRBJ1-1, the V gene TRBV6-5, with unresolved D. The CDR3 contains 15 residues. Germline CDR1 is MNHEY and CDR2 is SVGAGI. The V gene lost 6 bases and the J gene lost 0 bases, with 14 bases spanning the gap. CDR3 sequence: CASSRTSGVNTEAFF. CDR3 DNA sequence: TGTGCCAGCAGCCGTACCTCAGGTGTGAACACTGAAGCTTTCTTT.

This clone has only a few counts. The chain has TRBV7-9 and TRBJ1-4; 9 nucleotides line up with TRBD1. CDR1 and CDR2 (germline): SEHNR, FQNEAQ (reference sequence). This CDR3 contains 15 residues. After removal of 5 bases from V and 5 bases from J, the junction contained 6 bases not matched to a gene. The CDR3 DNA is TGTGCCAGCAGCCCGATGACAGGGGGAAATGAAAAACTGTTTTTT. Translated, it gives CASSPMTGGNEKLFF.

In nucleotides, the CDR3 is TGTGCCAGCAGTGAAGCCCGGGGAGGTTCGGGGACCCAGTACTTC. It is translated as CASSEARGGSGTQYF. This chain uses TRBV2 with TRBJ2-5, with a tentative D call TRBD2 (6 bases). The germline V and J ends were trimmed by 0 bases and 7 bases, with 15 bases remaining between them. Germline V gene sequence: CDR1 SNHLY, CDR2 FYNNEI. The CDR3 has 15 amino acids.

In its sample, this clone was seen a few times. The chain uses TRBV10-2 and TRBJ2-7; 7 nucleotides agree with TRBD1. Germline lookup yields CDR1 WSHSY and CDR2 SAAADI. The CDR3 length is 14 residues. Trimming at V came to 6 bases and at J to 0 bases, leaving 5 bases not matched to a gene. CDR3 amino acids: CASRPGQDSYEQYF. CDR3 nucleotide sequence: TGCGCCAGCAGACCCGGACAGGACTCCTACGAGCAGTACTTC.

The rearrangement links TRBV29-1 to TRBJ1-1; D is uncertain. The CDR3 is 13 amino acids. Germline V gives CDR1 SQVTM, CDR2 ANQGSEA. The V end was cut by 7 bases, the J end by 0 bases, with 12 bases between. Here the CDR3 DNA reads TGCAGCGCCGCCCGGATCATGAACACTGAAGCTTTCTTT. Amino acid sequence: CSAARIMNTEAFF.

The CDR3 region is CASLRGTGYEQYF. The CDR3 DNA reads TGTGCCAGCTTAAGGGGGACAGGCTACGAGCAGTACTTC. This sequence joins TRBV7-9 and TRBJ2-7, with 8 bases identical to TRBD1. The CDR3 loop spans 13 amino acids. V dropped 8 bases and J dropped 3; count of bases not matched to a gene: 6. From germline, CDR1 is SEHNR and CDR2 FQNEAQ (reference sequence).

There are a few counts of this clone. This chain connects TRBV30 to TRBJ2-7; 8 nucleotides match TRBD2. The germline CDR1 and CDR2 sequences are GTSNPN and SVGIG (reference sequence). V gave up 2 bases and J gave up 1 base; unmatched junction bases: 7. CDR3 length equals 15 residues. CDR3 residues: CAWSTRGGRSYEQYF. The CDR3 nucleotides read TGTGCCTGGAGTACTCGGGGGGGCCGTTCCTACGAGCAGTACTTC.

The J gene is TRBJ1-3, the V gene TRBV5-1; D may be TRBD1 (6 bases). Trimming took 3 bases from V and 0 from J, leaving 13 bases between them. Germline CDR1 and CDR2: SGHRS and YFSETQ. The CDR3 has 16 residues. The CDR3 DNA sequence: TGCGCCAGCAGCTCGTCGGGGGCCAGCTCTGGAAACACCATATATTTT. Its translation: CASSSSGASSGNTIYF.

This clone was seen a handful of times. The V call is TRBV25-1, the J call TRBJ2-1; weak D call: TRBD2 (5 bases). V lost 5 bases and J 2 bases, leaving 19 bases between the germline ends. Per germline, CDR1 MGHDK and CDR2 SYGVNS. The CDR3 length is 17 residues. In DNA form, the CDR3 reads TGTGCCAGCAGTCCGCGGGCCCAGAGCGGCGCCTACAATGAGCAGTTCTTC. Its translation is CASSPRAQSGAYNEQFF.

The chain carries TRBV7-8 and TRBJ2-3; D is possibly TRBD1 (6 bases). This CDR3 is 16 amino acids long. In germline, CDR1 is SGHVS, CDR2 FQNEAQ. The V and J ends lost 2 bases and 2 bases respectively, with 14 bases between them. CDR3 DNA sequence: TGTGCCAGCAGCTTACCGGGACATGTATCCACAGATACGCAGTATTTT. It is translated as CASSLPGHVSTDTQYF.

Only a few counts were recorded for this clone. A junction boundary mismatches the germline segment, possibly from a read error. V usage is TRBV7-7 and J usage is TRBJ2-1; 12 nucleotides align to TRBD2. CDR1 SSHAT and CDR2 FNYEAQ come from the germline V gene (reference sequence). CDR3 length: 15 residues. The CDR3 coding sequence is TGTGCTAGCAGCCCTAGCGGGGGGGCTTACAATGAGCAGTTCTTC. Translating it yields CASSPSGGAYNEQFF.

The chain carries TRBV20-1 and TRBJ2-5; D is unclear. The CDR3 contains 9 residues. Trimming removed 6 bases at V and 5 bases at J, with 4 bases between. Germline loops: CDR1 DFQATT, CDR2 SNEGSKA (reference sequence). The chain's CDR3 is CSANETQYF. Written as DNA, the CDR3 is TGCAGTGCCAACGAGACCCAGTACTTC.

The CDR3 here is CSVDYSGANVLTF. The CDR3 bases are TGCAGCGTTGACTACTCTGGGGCCAACGTCCTGACTTTC. This chain joins TRBV29-1 and TRBJ2-6; D is unresolved. CDR3 size: 13 residues. V was shortened by 3 bases and J by 0 bases, with 3 bases between the two germline ends. CDR1 and CDR2 (germline): SQVTM, ANQGSEA.

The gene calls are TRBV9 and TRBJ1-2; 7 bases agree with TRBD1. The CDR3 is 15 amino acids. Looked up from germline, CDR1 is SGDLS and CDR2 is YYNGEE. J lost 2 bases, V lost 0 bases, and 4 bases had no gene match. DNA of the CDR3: TGTGCCAGCAGCGTAGGAGACAGGGCAAACTATGGCTACACCTTC. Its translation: CASSVGDRANYGYTF.

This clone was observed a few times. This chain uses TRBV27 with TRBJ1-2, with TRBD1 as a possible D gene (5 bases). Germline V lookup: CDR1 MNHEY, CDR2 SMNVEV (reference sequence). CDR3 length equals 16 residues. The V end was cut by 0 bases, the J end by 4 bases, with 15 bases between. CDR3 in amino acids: CASSLSSQGRSYGYTF. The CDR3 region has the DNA TGTGCCAGCAGTTTATCGAGCCAGGGTAGGAGCTATGGCTACACCTTC.

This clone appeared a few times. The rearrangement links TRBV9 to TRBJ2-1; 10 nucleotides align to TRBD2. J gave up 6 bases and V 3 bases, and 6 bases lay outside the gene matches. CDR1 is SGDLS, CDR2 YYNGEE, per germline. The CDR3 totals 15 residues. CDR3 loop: CASSARTSGSNEQFF. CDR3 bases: TGTGCCAGCAGCGCTCGGACTAGCGGATCCAATGAGCAGTTCTTC.

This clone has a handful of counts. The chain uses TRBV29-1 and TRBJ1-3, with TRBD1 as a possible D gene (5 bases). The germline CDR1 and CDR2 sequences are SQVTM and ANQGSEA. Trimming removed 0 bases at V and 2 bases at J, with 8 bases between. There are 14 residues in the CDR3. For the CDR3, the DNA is TGCAGCGTTGAAGATGGCAGGGCTGGAAACACCATATATTTT. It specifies CSVEDGRAGNTIYF.

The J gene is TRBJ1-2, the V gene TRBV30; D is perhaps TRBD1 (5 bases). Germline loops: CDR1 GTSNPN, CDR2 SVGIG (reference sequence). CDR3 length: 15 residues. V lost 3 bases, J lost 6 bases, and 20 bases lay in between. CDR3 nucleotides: TGTGCCTGGAGCCCAAAGGGGAGGGAAGAGAATGGCTACACCTTC. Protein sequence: CAWSPKGREENGYTF. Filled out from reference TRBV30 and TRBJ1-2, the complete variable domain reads SQTIHQWPATLVQPVGSPLSLECTVEGTSNPNLYWYRQAAGRGLQLLFYSVGIGQISSEVPQNLSASRPQDRQFILSSKKLLLSDSGFYLCAWSPKGREENGYTFGSGTRLTVV.

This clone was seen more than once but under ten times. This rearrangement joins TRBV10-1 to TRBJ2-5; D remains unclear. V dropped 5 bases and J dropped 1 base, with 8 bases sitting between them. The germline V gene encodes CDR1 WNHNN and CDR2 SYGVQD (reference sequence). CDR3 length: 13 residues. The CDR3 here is CASSKGSQETQYF. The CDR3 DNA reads TGCGCCAGCAGTAAGGGTTCCCAAGAGACCCAGTACTTC.

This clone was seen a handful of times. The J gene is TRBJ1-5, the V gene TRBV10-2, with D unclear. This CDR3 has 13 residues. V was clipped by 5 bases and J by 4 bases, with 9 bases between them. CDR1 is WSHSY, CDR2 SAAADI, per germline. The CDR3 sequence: CASSLSGNQPQHF. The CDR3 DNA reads TGCGCCAGCAGTCTTTCGGGGAATCAGCCCCAGCATTTT.